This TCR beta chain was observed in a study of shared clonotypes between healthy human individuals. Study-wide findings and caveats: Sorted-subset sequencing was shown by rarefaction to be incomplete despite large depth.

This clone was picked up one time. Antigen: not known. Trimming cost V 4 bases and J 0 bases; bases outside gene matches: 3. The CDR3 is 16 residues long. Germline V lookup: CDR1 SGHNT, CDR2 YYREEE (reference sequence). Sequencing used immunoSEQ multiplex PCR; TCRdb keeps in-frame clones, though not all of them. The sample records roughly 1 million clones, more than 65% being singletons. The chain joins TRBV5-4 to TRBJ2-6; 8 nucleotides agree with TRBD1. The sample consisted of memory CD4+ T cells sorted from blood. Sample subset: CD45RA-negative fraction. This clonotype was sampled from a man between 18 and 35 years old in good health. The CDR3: CASSQTGDSGANVLTF. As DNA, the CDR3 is TGTGCCAGCAGCCAGACAGGGGACTCTGGGGCCAACGTCCTGACTTTC.